This T cell receptor beta chain originates from a study of pediatric ulcerative colitis (dated 2019 in TCRdb). Background for the entire study: About seven ulcerative colitis patients had pancolitis and two had left-sided colitis, with histology consistent with ulcerative colitis in all. From nine newly diagnosed, treatment-naive pediatric ulcerative colitis patients and a handful of non-IBD control children, paired blood and rectal samples were collected. Using the Pediatric Ulcerative Colitis Activity Index, a couple of patients were classed as having mild disease, several as having moderate disease and three as having acute severe colitis. What the research found in general, with its limitations: Repertoires were derived from total lymphocyte DNA, so rare subsets such as regulatory T cells may have patterns not reflected. Clonal overlap between a subject's own blood and rectum was significantly greater in ulcerative colitis patients than in controls, which suggests more T cell trafficking to inflamed tissue. With only a handful of individuals, the healthy control group was small. A couple of patients' blood samples yielded substantially fewer templates for technical reasons and were excluded from blood-rectal overlap analysis. Blood-derived T cells may have been included in the rectal pinch biopsies, particularly in patients with overt colitis. Controls, mild-moderate and acute severe colitis patients were separated by rectal repertoire features, and reduced rectal diversity due to clonal expansions was observed in acute severe colitis. A couple of rectal CDR3 clonotypes turned up in every ulcerative colitis patient but in none of the controls.

A distance of 17 bases separates the germline ends of V and J, which lose 6 bases and 0 bases respectively. Looking up the germline V gene (reference sequence) yields CDR1 MNHEY and CDR2 SMNVEV. From the cysteine up to the phenylalanine, the CDR3 has a length of 16 residues. The CDR3 DNA has 48 bases and is translated from base 1. Details on this clone: The target of this receptor is not known. Base qualities are missing; no much larger clone stands one base away.

Using the immunoSEQ TRB Survey service, rearranged CDR3 beta regions were amplified from genomic DNA with multiplex V and J primers. To keep sequencing depth the same across samples, survey-level depth of up to 500,000 reads per sample was applied. Libraries were purified and pooled, and sequencing was performed on Illumina technology. Concerning the study's data processing: Productive clonality, sample overlap, pairwise scatters, CDR3 beta length, V/D/J gene usage and productiveness were all assessed with the immunoSEQ online tools. Calculated diversity was defined as the number of unique rearrangements divided by total templates, multiplied by 100, and Shannon and Simpson indices were computed as well. For principal component analysis, Z-score normalized data were analyzed with the R prcomp function and the ggbiplot package. Morisita's index was used to quantify blood-rectal clonal overlap within each subject. TCRdb limited this immuneACCESS table to in-frame rearrangements with V and J called. A share of clones is missing; checked studies link under half to unresolved V genes, and the rest is unexplained. V and J calls plus clone size are reproduced from that table; the DNA served to infer D and trimming. In this sample the table shows tens of thousands of clones, 55% to 75% of which occur a single time. The ten largest make up approximately 8% of the sample.

One to two pinch biopsies were taken from the rectum for research during colonoscopy. Before the diagnostic colonoscopy, none of the ulcerative colitis patients had been given immunosuppressive medication. Before DNA was isolated, the rectal biopsies underwent proteinase K digestion. The Wizard kit (Promega) was used to extract genomic DNA from the blood and intestinal samples. The rearranged chain carries TRBV27 and TRBJ1-2; no D gene can be assigned with confidence. Sequencing was carried out using gut tissue. The TCR sequence derives from a boy between 10 and 17 years old with severe ulcerative colitis. The CDR3 in this case is CASRGGGFRSNYGYTF. In nucleotide form, the sequence is TGTGCCAGCAGAGGTGGAGGGTTCAGGTCTAACTATGGCTACACCTTC.